The 9 T cell receptor beta chains in this list originate from one sample, sequenced in a study of blood T cell repertoires in COVID-19. Generated by immunoSEQ multiplex PCR, the TCRdb table keeps only in-frame clones and is missing some. The data hold over 130,000 clones, with less than 90% observed a single time. Sequencing was done on a sample of peripheral blood. These receptors originate from a man aged 25-40 years with COVID-19, enrolled during active disease.

The chain uses TRBV28 and TRBJ2-5, with 7 bases identical to TRBD1. In germline, CDR1 is MDHEN, CDR2 SYDVKM. The CDR3 is made up of 15 amino acids. V lost 6 bases to trimming and J lost 7 bases; unmatched junction nucleotides: 14. The CDR3, as DNA: TGTGCCAGCAGCGCCTGGGGACAGCCATCGGGGACCCAGTACTTC. Protein sequence: CASSAWGQPSGTQYF.

This clone was observed a few times. The rearrangement uses TRBV10-1 and TRBJ2-2; tentative D call: TRBD2 (5 bases). The CDR3 consists of 15 residues. V was pared by 0 bases and J by 8 bases, with 13 bases between. Looked up from germline, CDR1 is WNHNN and CDR2 is SYGVQD (reference sequence). The CDR3 region has the DNA TGCGCCAGCAGTGAGTCCTACGGGGTTTCGGGGGAGCTGTTTTTT. It codes for CASSESYGVSGELFF.

The chain combines TRBV12-3 or TRBV12-4 with TRBJ1-5; 7 bases are shared with TRBD1. The V gene end was trimmed by 6 bases and the J gene end by 4 bases; junction bases not matched to a gene: 3. The CDR3 length is 13 residues. CDR3 sequence (DNA): TGTGCCAGCAGGTCGACAGGGAATCAGCCCCAGCATTTT. Encoded protein: CASRSTGNQPQHF.

The chain has TRBV6-2 or TRBV6-3 and TRBJ2-1; 7 bases line up with TRBD2. The CDR3 is 15 amino acids. Germline CDR1 reads MNHEY; CDR2 reads SVGEGT. Trimming at V came to 4 bases and at J to 8 bases, leaving 11 bases not matched to a gene. The CDR3 region is CASSSFLGRADEQFF. The CDR3 DNA reads as TGTGCCAGCAGTTCCTTCTTGGGGAGGGCGGATGAGCAGTTCTTC.

This clone was seen only once. The chain couples TRBV5-1 to TRBJ2-7, with 8 bases that match TRBD2. The CDR3 is 13 amino acids. Germline V lookup: CDR1 SGHRS, CDR2 YFSETQ. The J segment lost 6 bases and the V segment lost 4 bases, leaving 6 bases of the junction unmatched. The CDR3 spells CASSLGGAGEQYF. As DNA, the CDR3 is TGCGCCAGCAGCCTCGGGGGGGCCGGCGAGCAGTACTTC.

V and J are TRBV28 and TRBJ1-3, with D possibly matching TRBD1 (6 bases). Trimming pared 7 bases from V and 0 bases from J, leaving 19 bases between. The CDR3 runs to 17 residues. Germline CDR1 is MDHEN and CDR2 is SYDVKM. The CDR3 sequence is CASISLTGSASGNTIYF. CDR3 nucleotides: TGTGCCAGCATTTCTTTGACAGGCTCAGCCTCTGGAAACACCATATATTTT.

This clone came up once. This sample includes further DNA sequences coding for the same CDR3. The rearrangement links TRBV29-1 to TRBJ1-1; 7 nucleotides agree with TRBD1. Germline CDR1 reads SQVTM; CDR2 reads ANQGSEA. The trim removed 6 bases at V and 1 base at J, leaving 2 bases unmatched. The CDR3 runs 12 residues. This CDR3 reads CSVAGGNTEAFF. CDR3 nucleotide sequence: TGCAGCGTGGCAGGGGGGAACACTGAAGCTTTCTTT.

The chain is built from TRBV28 and TRBJ2-7, with D perhaps matching TRBD2 (7 bases). Trimming stripped 6 bases from V and 3 bases from J, with 18 bases between. CDR3 length: 15 amino acids. Per the germline V gene, CDR1 is MDHEN and CDR2 is SYDVKM. CDR3 in DNA: TGTGCCAGCAGCGAACGGGGGGCGGTTAGCTACGAGCAGTACTTC. Translating gives CASSERGAVSYEQYF.

This clone came up once. The V gene is TRBV7-3, the J gene TRBJ2-1; 11 bases fit TRBD2. V dropped 6 bases and J dropped 7; count of bases not matched to a gene: 8. Looked up from germline, CDR1 is SGHTA and CDR2 is FQGTGA. The CDR3 runs 15 residues. The CDR3 is CASSSGLAERNEQFF. Here the CDR3 DNA reads TGTGCCAGCAGTTCGGGACTAGCGGAGAGGAATGAGCAGTTCTTC.